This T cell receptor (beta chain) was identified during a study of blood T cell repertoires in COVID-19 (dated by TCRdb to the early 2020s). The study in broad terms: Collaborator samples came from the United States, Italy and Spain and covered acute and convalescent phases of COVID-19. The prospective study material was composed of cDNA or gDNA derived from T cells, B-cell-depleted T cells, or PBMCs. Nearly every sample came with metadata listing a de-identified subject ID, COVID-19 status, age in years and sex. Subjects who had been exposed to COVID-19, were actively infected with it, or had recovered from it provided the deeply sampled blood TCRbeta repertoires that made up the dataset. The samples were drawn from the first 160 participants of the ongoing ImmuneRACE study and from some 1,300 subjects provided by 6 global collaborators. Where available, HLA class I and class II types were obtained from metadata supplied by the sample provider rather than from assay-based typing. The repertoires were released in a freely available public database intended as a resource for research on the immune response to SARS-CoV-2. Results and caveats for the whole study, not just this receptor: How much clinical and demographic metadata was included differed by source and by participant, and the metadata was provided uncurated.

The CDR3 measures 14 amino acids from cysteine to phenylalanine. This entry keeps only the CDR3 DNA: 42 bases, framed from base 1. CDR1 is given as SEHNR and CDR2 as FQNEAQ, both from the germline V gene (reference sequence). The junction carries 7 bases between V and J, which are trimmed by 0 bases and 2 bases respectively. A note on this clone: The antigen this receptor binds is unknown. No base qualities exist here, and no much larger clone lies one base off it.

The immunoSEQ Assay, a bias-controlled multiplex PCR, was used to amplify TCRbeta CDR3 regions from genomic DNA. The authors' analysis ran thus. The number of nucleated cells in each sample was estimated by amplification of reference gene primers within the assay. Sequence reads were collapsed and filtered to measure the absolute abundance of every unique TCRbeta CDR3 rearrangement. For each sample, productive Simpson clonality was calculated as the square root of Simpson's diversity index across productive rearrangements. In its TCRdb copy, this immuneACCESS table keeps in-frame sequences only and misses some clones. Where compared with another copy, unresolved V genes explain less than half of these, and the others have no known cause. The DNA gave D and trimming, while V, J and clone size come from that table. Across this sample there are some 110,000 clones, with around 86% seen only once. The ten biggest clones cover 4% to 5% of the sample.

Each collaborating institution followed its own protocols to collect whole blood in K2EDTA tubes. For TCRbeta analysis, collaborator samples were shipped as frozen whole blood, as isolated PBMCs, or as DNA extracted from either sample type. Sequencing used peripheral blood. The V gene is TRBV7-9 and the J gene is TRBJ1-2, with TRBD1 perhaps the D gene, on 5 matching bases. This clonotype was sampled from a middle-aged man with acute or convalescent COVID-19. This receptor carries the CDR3 CASSLAAGNYGYTF. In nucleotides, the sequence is TGTGCCAGCAGCTTAGCTGCAGGGAACTATGGCTACACCTTC.